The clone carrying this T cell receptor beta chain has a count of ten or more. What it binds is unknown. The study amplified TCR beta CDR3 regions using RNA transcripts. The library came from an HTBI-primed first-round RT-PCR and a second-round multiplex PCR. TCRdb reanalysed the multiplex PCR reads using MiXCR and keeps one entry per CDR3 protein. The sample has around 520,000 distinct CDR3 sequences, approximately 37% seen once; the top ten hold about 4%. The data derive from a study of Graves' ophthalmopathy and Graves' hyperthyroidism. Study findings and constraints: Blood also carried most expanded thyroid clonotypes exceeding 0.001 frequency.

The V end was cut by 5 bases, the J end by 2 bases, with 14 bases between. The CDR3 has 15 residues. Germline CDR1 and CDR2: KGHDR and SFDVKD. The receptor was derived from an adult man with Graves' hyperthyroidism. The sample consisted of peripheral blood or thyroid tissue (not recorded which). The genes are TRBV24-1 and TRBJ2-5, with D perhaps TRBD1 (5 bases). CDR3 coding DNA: TGTGCCACCAGTGCAGGACAAGGATTTCAAGAGACCCAGTACTTC. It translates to CATSAGQGFQETQYF.